The 2 T cell receptor beta chains reported below all come from one sample, sequenced in a study of T cell responses to AZD1222 COVID-19 vaccine. The method was immunoSEQ multiplex PCR; TCRdb's version includes in-frame clones alone and lacks a portion of them. This sample has around 140,000 clones, with 90% to 95% found just once. The material sequenced was peripheral blood, taken after recovery from COVID-19. All receptors derive from an adult who had recovered from COVID-19.

This clone was seen just once. The gene calls are TRBV29-1 and TRBJ2-1, with 10 bases matching TRBD2. The germline gives CDR1 SQVTM, CDR2 ANQGSEA. The V segment lost 7 bases and the J segment 6 bases; nucleotides outside the gene matches: 15. The CDR3 has 16 amino acids. This CDR3 reads CSAGGSGLAGVNEQFF. CDR3 coding DNA: TGCAGCGCCGGGGGCTCGGGGCTAGCGGGAGTCAATGAGCAGTTCTTC.

The CDR3 protein is CASSARGEGYEQYF. Here the CDR3 DNA reads TGTGCCAGCAGCGCCCGCGGCGAGGGCTACGAGCAGTACTTC. This sequence joins TRBV9 and TRBJ2-7; weak D call: TRBD2 (5 bases). Germline values: CDR1 SGDLS, CDR2 YYNGEE. V lost 3 bases, J lost 3 bases, and 13 bases lay in between. The CDR3 is made up of 14 amino acids.